The 28 T cell receptor beta chains reported below all come from one sample, sequenced in a study of blood T cell repertoires in COVID-19. Assay: immunoSEQ multiplex PCR; the TCRdb copy retains only in-frame clones and omits some. The sample lists around 250,000 clones; roughly nine tenths were seen once. Source material: peripheral blood. Receptor source: a man aged 55 to 70 with acute or convalescent COVID-19.

The V and J genes are TRBV3-1 (or the pseudogene TRBV3-2) and TRBJ1-4, with TRBD1 identical over 9 bases. Germline V gene sequence: CDR1 LGHDT, CDR2 YNNKEL (reference sequence). The CDR3 extends over 11 amino acids. V shed 5 bases, J shed 14 bases, and the junction held 3 bases outside the gene matches. The CDR3 DNA sequence: TGTGCCAGCAGCTCGGGACAGGGTCTGTTTTTT. Translated, it gives CASSSGQGLFF.

The chain uses TRBV19 and TRBJ2-5; 8 bases map to TRBD1. CDR1 LNHDA and CDR2 SQIVND come from the germline V gene (reference sequence). V gave up 0 bases and J gave up 6 bases; unmatched junction bases: 12. The CDR3 is 17 residues long. As DNA, the CDR3 is TGTGCCAGTAGTATAGATCCCCCCGACAGGGGAGGAAAGACCCAGTACTTC. Translated: CASSIDPPDRGGKTQYF.

This sequence joins TRBV3-1 (or the pseudogene TRBV3-2) and TRBJ1-1, with a weak D call TRBD1 (6 bases). The germline V gene encodes CDR1 LGHDT and CDR2 YNNKEL (reference sequence). This CDR3 region has 12 residues. V lost 0 bases and J lost 10, with 9 bases in between. The CDR3 nucleotides read TGTGCCAGCAGCCAAGAGTACAGGGTAGCTTTCTTT. Protein: CASSQEYRVAFF.

The genes are TRBV19 and TRBJ1-2, with D tentatively TRBD1 (6 bases). The V end was cut by 1 base, the J end by 4 bases, with 10 bases between. The CDR3 totals 14 residues. Germline-derived CDR1 and CDR2 are LNHDA and SQIVND (reference sequence). In DNA, the CDR3 is TGTGCCAGTAGTATAGGCGGGGGCGGCTATGGCTACACCTTC. Translating it yields CASSIGGGGYGYTF.

The gene calls are TRBV19 and TRBJ1-5; perhaps TRBD1 as D (6 bases). Per the germline V gene, CDR1 is LNHDA and CDR2 is SQIVND (reference sequence). The CDR3 loop spans 16 amino acids. Trimming cost V 0 bases and J 4 bases, with 13 bases left between them. CDR3 region: CASSIDLEGGNQPQHF. In DNA, the CDR3 is TGTGCCAGTAGTATAGACCTCGAGGGGGGGAATCAGCCCCAGCATTTT. Together with reference TRBV19 and TRBJ1-5, the CDR3 gives the full variable domain: DGGITQSPKYLFRKEGQNVTLSCEQNLNHDAMYWYRQDPGQGLRLIYYSQIVNDFQKGDIAEGYSVSREKKESFPLTVTSAQKNPTAFYLCASSIDLEGGNQPQHFGDGTRLSIL.

V gene TRBV4-1 combines with J gene TRBJ2-1; 10 bases align to TRBD2. This CDR3 has 15 residues. Germline CDR1 and CDR2: MGHRA and YSYEKL. The V segment lost 4 bases and the J segment 6 bases; nucleotides outside the gene matches: 6. CDR3 sequence: CASSPVPSGSNEQFF. The DNA for the CDR3 is TGCGCCAGCAGCCCAGTCCCTAGCGGGAGCAATGAGCAGTTCTTC.

The rearrangement joins TRBV5-1 to TRBJ2-2; 10 bases are a match to TRBD1. Per the germline V gene, CDR1 is SGHRS and CDR2 is YFSETQ. The CDR3 runs 14 residues. V shed 4 bases, J shed 7 bases, and the junction held 4 bases outside the gene matches. This chain's CDR3 is CASSAGQGGGELFF. The DNA for the CDR3 is TGCGCCAGCAGCGCAGGACAGGGGGGCGGGGAGCTGTTTTTT.

This chain links TRBV4-2 with TRBJ1-4; D is ambiguous. The V end lost 4 bases, the J end lost 5 bases, and 17 bases lay between the germline ends. The length of the CDR3 is 16 residues. Germline lookup yields CDR1 LGHNA and CDR2 YNFKEQ. CDR3 sequence reads: CASSRLVQRENEKLFF. The CDR3 DNA sequence: TGTGCCAGCAGCCGCCTTGTACAGAGAGAGAATGAAAAACTGTTTTTT.

V gene TRBV28 combines with J gene TRBJ1-1, with 10 bases identical to TRBD1. This CDR3 comprises 14 residues. Unmatched junction bases numbered 7, after V lost 5 bases and J lost 7 bases. The V gene's germline CDR1 is MDHEN and CDR2 SYDVKM. CDR3 in DNA: TGTGCCAGCAGTCGGACAGGGGGTTACGTTGAAGCTTTCTTT. It translates to CASSRTGGYVEAFF.

The chain joins TRBV5-1 to TRBJ2-3; D is unclear. Germline values: CDR1 SGHRS, CDR2 YFSETQ. CDR3 length: 16 amino acids. With 1 base removed from V and 0 bases from J, the gap between germline ends came to 12 bases. This chain's CDR3 is CASSLFPDKSTDTQYF. In DNA form, the CDR3 reads TGCGCCAGCAGCTTGTTCCCTGACAAAAGCACAGATACGCAGTATTTT.

J is TRBJ1-6 and V is TRBV5-1; 7 bases fit TRBD1. The trim removed 4 bases at V and 8 bases at J, leaving 6 bases unmatched. The CDR3 has 14 residues. Looked up from germline, CDR1 is SGHRS and CDR2 is YFSETQ. CDR3 DNA sequence: TGCGCCAGCAGCCTAGGACAGGCGGATTCACCCCTCCACTTT. Its protein is CASSLGQADSPLHF.

Remarks on this clone: A read error may produce the germline difference seen at one junction end. The chain is built from TRBV29-1 and TRBJ2-7; 8 bases fit TRBD1. CDR1 and CDR2 from the germline V gene are SQVTM and ANQGSEA. The CDR3 is 11 residues long. CDR3 DNA: TGCAGCGCTGGTTCCGGGACAGGTTCTTTTTTC. As protein: CSAGSGTGSFF.

This chain uses TRBV5-1 with TRBJ1-6, with D uncertain. Germline V gene data show CDR1 as SGHRS and CDR2 as YFSETQ. This CDR3 spans 11 amino acids. V was pared by 0 bases and J by 12 bases, with 4 bases between. The CDR3 DNA follows: TGCGCCAGCAGCTTGGACGGACCCCTCCACTTT. It encodes CASSLDGPLHF.

The chain combines TRBV19 with TRBJ1-1, with D tentatively TRBD1 (6 bases). Per the germline V gene, CDR1 is LNHDA and CDR2 is SQIVND (reference sequence). The CDR3 consists of 15 residues. Trimming took 7 bases from V and 1 from J, leaving 16 bases between them. The CDR3 nucleotides read TGTGCCAGTACCTCCCAGGGACACCCGAACACTGAAGCTTTCTTT. Translating it yields CASTSQGHPNTEAFF.

The rearrangement joins TRBV15 to TRBJ1-3, with D maybe TRBD1 (5 bases). Trimming pared 5 bases from V and 0 bases from J, leaving 11 bases between. Per germline, CDR1 LNHNV and CDR2 YYDKDF (reference sequence). The CDR3 covers 15 residues. CDR3 in DNA: TGTGCCACCAGCCCCTTGGGGGGCTCTGGAAACACCATATATTTT. It specifies CATSPLGGSGNTIYF.

This chain uses TRBV12-5 with TRBJ1-5; D gene unclear. The V end was cut by 6 bases, the J end by 5 bases, with 14 bases between. This CDR3 comprises 14 residues. The germline CDR1 and CDR2 sequences are LGHNT and FRNRAP. The CDR3 sequence is CASGRQRGDQPQHF. The CDR3, as DNA: TGTGCTAGTGGCCGGCAGCGGGGTGATCAGCCCCAGCATTTT.

V is TRBV2 and J is TRBJ1-5, with 7 bases lining up with TRBD1. The CDR3 is made up of 15 amino acids. J was trimmed by 0 bases and V by 5 bases; bases with no gene match: 4. Germline V gives CDR1 SNHLY, CDR2 FYNNEI. For the CDR3, the DNA is TGTGCCAGCAGTAGGGACAGCTATAGCAATCAGCCCCAGCATTTT. It specifies CASSRDSYSNQPQHF.

V gene TRBV3-1 (or the pseudogene TRBV3-2) combines with J gene TRBJ2-1; D unclear. V gave up 9 bases and J gave up 0 bases, with 12 bases separating them. The V gene's germline CDR1 is LGHDT and CDR2 YNNKEL (reference sequence). The CDR3 is 14 residues long. The CDR3 DNA sequence: TGTGCCAGAGGCCGGGTTCACTCCTACAATGAGCAGTTCTTC. Translated, it gives CARGRVHSYNEQFF.

This sequence joins TRBV5-6 and TRBJ2-5; TRBD2 agrees at 11 bases. This CDR3 has 16 amino acids. Trimming at V came to 1 base and at J to 3 bases, leaving 5 bases not matched to a gene. Germline CDR1 is SGHDT and CDR2 is YYEEEE. CDR3 DNA sequence: TGTGCCAGCAGCTTGTTGGCTAGCGGGAGGAAAGAGACCCAGTACTTC. Its translation is CASSLLASGRKETQYF.

The CDR3 region is CASSVAWLAGKGDTQYF. In DNA, the CDR3 is TGTGCCAGCAGCGTAGCTTGGCTAGCGGGGAAGGGAGATACGCAGTATTTT. The chain combines TRBV9 with TRBJ2-3; 9 nucleotides agree with TRBD2. In germline, CDR1 is SGDLS, CDR2 YYNGEE. The CDR3 runs to 17 residues. The V and J ends lost 0 bases and 5 bases, in that order; junction bases with no gene match: 10.

This chain connects TRBV19 to TRBJ2-7; 8 bases align to TRBD2. The V gene end was trimmed by 4 bases and the J gene end by 3 bases; junction bases not matched to a gene: 8. The CDR3 consists of 15 residues. CDR1 LNHDA and CDR2 SQIVND come from the germline V gene (reference sequence). CDR3 sequence (DNA): TGTGCCAGTAGTACAACCACTAGCGGACACTACGAGCAGTACTTC. Encoded protein: CASSTTTSGHYEQYF.

This chain uses TRBV25-1 with TRBJ2-3, with D hard to call. There are 14 residues in the CDR3. V shed 2 bases and J shed 4 bases, with 10 bases lying between them. Germline loops: CDR1 MGHDK, CDR2 SYGVNS. The CDR3: CASSEQVGSDTQYF. The CDR3 nucleotides are TGTGCCAGCAGTGAACAGGTCGGCTCAGATACGCAGTATTTT.

The CDR3 loop reads CASSSDRGQVSNQPQHF. The CDR3 region has the DNA TGTGCCAGCAGTTCGGACAGGGGACAGGTGAGCAATCAGCCCCAGCATTTT. The V gene is TRBV28, the J gene TRBJ1-5; 9 bases are shared with TRBD1. The ends lost 4 bases at V and 1 base at J; junction bases unmatched: 8. This CDR3 region has 17 residues. The V gene's germline CDR1 is MDHEN and CDR2 SYDVKM.

This clone was detected once. The chain's CDR3 is CASPEVGNTIYF. The CDR3 nucleotides read TGTGCCAGTCCTGAGGTTGGAAACACCATATATTTT. The rearrangement links TRBV2 to TRBJ1-3; D is unclear. Germline lookup yields CDR1 SNHLY and CDR2 FYNNEI. The CDR3 length is 12 residues. Trimming removed 9 bases from V and 3 bases from J, with 9 bases in between.

This clone showed up just once. This chain uses TRBV11-3 with TRBJ1-1; D unresolved. CDR3 size: 13 residues. Germline V CDR1 and CDR2: SGHNT, YENEEA. V was cut by 8 bases and J by 1 base, with 11 bases left in between. The CDR3 loop reads CASSEEPNTEAFF. CDR3 bases: TGTGCCAGCTCCGAGGAACCGAACACTGAAGCTTTCTTT.

This rearrangement joins TRBV19 to TRBJ2-7; 9 bases are a match to TRBD2. CDR1 and CDR2 from the germline V gene are LNHDA and SQIVND (reference sequence). The CDR3 loop spans 15 amino acids. After removal of 0 bases from V and 6 bases from J, the junction contained 6 bases not matched to a gene. This CDR3 reads CASSIDTSGLREQYF. The CDR3 DNA sequence: TGTGCCAGTAGTATAGATACTAGCGGGCTTCGCGAGCAGTACTTC.

V is TRBV15 and J is TRBJ1-2; 11 nucleotides agree with TRBD1. The CDR3 loop spans 16 amino acids. Germline CDR1 LNHNV, CDR2 YYDKDF (reference sequence). V trimming: 4 bases; J trimming: 4 bases; junction bases outside the gene matches: 8. CDR3 loop: CATSITGQGAGYGYTF. CDR3 in DNA: TGTGCCACCAGCATTACCGGACAGGGGGCTGGCTATGGCTACACCTTC.

This clone was detected only once. The rearrangement uses TRBV4-3 and TRBJ2-1, with D hard to call. The CDR3 runs to 13 residues. Germline CDR1 LGHNA, CDR2 YSLEER. V was clipped by 2 bases and J by 6 bases, with 8 bases between them. The CDR3 is CASSQNHGNEQFF. DNA for the CDR3: TGCGCCAGCAGCCAAAACCACGGCAATGAGCAGTTCTTC.